One sample yielded the 12 T cell receptor beta chains listed below, sequenced in a study of spatial heterogeneity in lung cancer. TCRdb reanalysed the 5' RACE reads using MiXCR and keeps one entry per CDR3 protein. The repertoire holds over 6,000 distinct CDR3 sequences, with 9.7% as singletons. Time point: sample taken at primary tumor resection. The sequencing here drew on normal lung tissue next to the tumor, taken at surgery. These receptors all stem from a male donor with early-stage non-small cell lung cancer.

This clonotype showed up many times. The V and J genes are TRBV4-3 and TRBJ2-1; TRBD2 matches 14 bases. J gave up 6 bases and V 1 base, and 11 bases lay outside the gene matches. The CDR3 consists of 19 residues. The germline V gene encodes CDR1 LGHNA and CDR2 YSLEER. Written as DNA, the CDR3 is TGCGCCAGCAGCCAAGGACTAGCGGGGGGGCCCCCCACCCGCAATGAGCAGTTCTTC. Translated: CASSQGLAGGPPTRNEQFF.

This clonotype was detected many times. This sequence joins TRBV7-2 and TRBJ2-3, with D uncertain. V was clipped by 5 bases and J by 2 bases, with 5 bases between them. This CDR3 comprises 12 residues. From germline, CDR1 is SGHTA and CDR2 FQGNSA. CDR3: CASSAYTDTQYF. In nucleotides, the CDR3 is TGTGCCAGCAGCGCCTACACAGATACGCAGTATTTT.

In this sample, this clonotype turned up many times. The chain's CDR3 is CASSLSGTSEYEQYF. The CDR3 DNA is TGTGCCAGCAGTTTATCCGGGACTAGCGAGTACGAGCAGTACTTC. The rearrangement links TRBV12-3 or TRBV12-4 to TRBJ2-7; 10 bases match TRBD2. The CDR3 has 15 residues. The trim removed 2 bases at V and 4 bases at J, leaving 5 bases unmatched.

Many counts were recorded for this clonotype. This chain uses TRBV12-3 or TRBV12-4 with TRBJ2-4, with TRBD2 identical over 7 bases. There are 14 residues in the CDR3. J was trimmed by 6 bases and V by 3 bases; bases with no gene match: 5. CDR3 loop: CASSFAGVSNIQYF. As DNA, the CDR3 is TGTGCCAGCAGTTTTGCGGGAGTGTCAAACATTCAGTACTTC.

Within the sample, this clonotype is medium-sized (0.01 to 0.1%). CDR3 DNA sequence: TGTGCCAGCAGCCCGACTAGCGGGAGCTCCTACGAGCAGTACTTC. It specifies CASSPTSGSSYEQYF. V usage is TRBV6-6 and J usage is TRBJ2-7; 12 nucleotides match TRBD2. With V trimmed by 6 bases and J by 0 bases, 3 bases remained unmatched. CDR1 is MNHNY, CDR2 SVGAGI, per germline (reference sequence). The CDR3 loop spans 15 amino acids.

This clonotype has ten or more counts. The chain employs TRBV5-1 and TRBJ2-1; D perhaps matches TRBD2 (5 bases). The CDR3 covers 15 residues. The V end lost 0 bases, the J end lost 2 bases, and 9 bases lay between the germline ends. Germline assignment: CDR1 SGHRS and CDR2 YFSETQ. The CDR3 reads CASSLVGETYNEQFF. CDR3 DNA sequence: TGCGCCAGCAGCTTGGTTGGGGAGACCTACAATGAGCAGTTCTTC.

This clonotype was observed a single time. The chain employs TRBV5-1 and TRBJ2-1, with D possibly matching TRBD2 (6 bases). From germline, CDR1 is SGHRS and CDR2 YFSETQ. Between the trimmed V and J ends, which lost 2 bases and 0 bases, there was a span of 12 bases. This CDR3 has 16 amino acids. CDR3 nucleotides: TGCGCCAGCAGCTTCAAAACCGGGGGCTCCTACAATGAGCAGTTCTTC. Amino acid sequence: CASSFKTGGSYNEQFF.

The chain uses TRBV29-1 and TRBJ2-5; 7 bases fit TRBD1. Germline V lookup: CDR1 SQVTM, CDR2 ANQGSEA. J lost 2 bases, V lost 7 bases, and 10 bases had no gene match. The CDR3 loop spans 14 amino acids. The CDR3 nucleotides are TGCAGCGCCTCCGGGACAGCGTCTCAAGAGACCCAGTACTTC. Translated, it gives CSASGTASQETQYF.

This clonotype came up many times. The chain couples TRBV7-8 to TRBJ2-7; 8 bases fit TRBD1. J was trimmed by 0 bases and V by 3 bases; bases with no gene match: 4. The V gene's germline CDR1 is SGHVS and CDR2 FQNEAQ. The CDR3 sequence is 15 residues long. The DNA of the CDR3 is TGTGCCAGCAGCTTTAACAGGGGGTACTCCTACGAGCAGTACTTC. Translating gives CASSFNRGYSYEQYF.

The sample holds many counts of this clonotype. The chain carries TRBV10-3 and TRBJ2-5; maybe TRBD2 (5 bases). CDR3 size: 18 residues. CDR1 ENHRY and CDR2 SYGVKD come from the germline V gene. Deletions cut 2 bases from V and 3 bases from J, with 22 bases between. CDR3 region: CAISEEGRLQRPEETQYF. CDR3 coding DNA: TGTGCCATCAGTGAGGAAGGGAGACTCCAACGCCCCGAAGAGACCCAGTACTTC.

There are many counts of this clonotype. The chain has TRBV6-2 or TRBV6-3 and TRBJ1-1; TRBD1 agrees at 8 bases. V trimming: 5 bases; J trimming: 7 bases; junction bases outside the gene matches: 12. This CDR3 comprises 15 residues. Germline CDR1 and CDR2: MNHEY and SVGEGT. The CDR3 DNA is TGTGCCAGCAGTGATCCTGGGACAGGCAAAATTGAAGCTTTCTTT. This translates into CASSDPGTGKIEAFF.

This clonotype was detected ten times or more. The rearrangement uses TRBV6-2 or TRBV6-3 and TRBJ1-5; no clear D gene. Germline values: CDR1 MNHEY, CDR2 SVGEGT. V was trimmed by 7 bases and J by 8 bases, leaving 15 bases between them. This CDR3 contains 13 residues. CDR3 protein: CASTRVPYEPQHF. As DNA, the CDR3 is TGTGCCAGCACGCGGGTCCCTTATGAGCCCCAGCATTTT.